Sequencing of this TCR beta chain was carried out in a study of blood T cell repertoires in COVID-19 (dated by TCRdb to 2020 to 2021). A note on the overall study: Collaborator samples came from the United States, Italy and Spain and covered acute and convalescent phases of COVID-19. The prospective study material was composed of cDNA or gDNA derived from T cells, B-cell-depleted T cells, or PBMCs. Subjects who had been exposed to COVID-19, were actively infected with it, or had recovered from it provided the deeply sampled blood TCRbeta repertoires that made up the dataset. The repertoires were released in a freely available public database intended as a resource for research on the immune response to SARS-CoV-2. Samples came from the ongoing ImmuneRACE study (first 160 participants) plus 1,254 subjects from 6 global collaborators. Nearly every sample came with metadata listing a de-identified subject ID, COVID-19 status, age in years and sex. Where HLA class I and class II types were available, the types were taken from metadata supplied by the sample provider, not from assay-based typing.

The immunoSEQ Assay, a bias-controlled multiplex PCR, was used to amplify TCRbeta CDR3 regions from genomic DNA. From the authors' description of their analysis: Nucleated cell counts per sample were estimated from amplification of reference gene primers within the assay. To quantify the absolute abundance of each unique TCRbeta CDR3 rearrangement, sequence reads were collapsed and filtered. For each sample, productive Simpson clonality was calculated as the square root of Simpson's diversity index across productive rearrangements. The source is immuneACCESS, and TCRdb retained only in-frame sequences with V and J called. Part of the clones is not carried over; for the studies checked, unresolved V genes explain less than half of this, and the remainder is unexplained. V, J and clone size reflect that table, while D and trimming were determined from the DNA. The sample profile shows around 100,000 clones; roughly 87% of them were found once. The leading ten clones occupy 6.2% of the sample.

Between the V and J ends, shortened by 6 bases and 1 base respectively, the junction contains 10 bases. The CDR3 goes from the cysteine to the phenylalanine over 13 residues. This entry keeps only the CDR3 DNA: 39 bases, framed from base 1. From the germline V gene, CDR1 is SNHLY and CDR2 is FYNNEI. This clone was observed once. The target of this receptor is not known. One base away there is no much larger clone; base qualities are not given. The research as a whole found: The quantity of clinical and demographic metadata differed by source and by participant and was supplied without curation.

Collaborating institutions collected whole blood in K2EDTA tubes following their own protocols. For TCRbeta analysis, collaborator samples were shipped as frozen whole blood, as isolated PBMCs, or as DNA extracted from either sample type. Sequenced: peripheral blood. The chain is encoded by TRBV2 joined to TRBJ2-7; D gene: possibly TRBD1, on 5 matching bases. This TCR was recovered from a human donor in a cohort sampled during active COVID-19. The CDR3 region has the sequence CASRPSGSYEQYF. In nucleotides, the sequence is TGTGCCAGCAGACCGTCAGGGTCCTACGAGCAGTACTTC.